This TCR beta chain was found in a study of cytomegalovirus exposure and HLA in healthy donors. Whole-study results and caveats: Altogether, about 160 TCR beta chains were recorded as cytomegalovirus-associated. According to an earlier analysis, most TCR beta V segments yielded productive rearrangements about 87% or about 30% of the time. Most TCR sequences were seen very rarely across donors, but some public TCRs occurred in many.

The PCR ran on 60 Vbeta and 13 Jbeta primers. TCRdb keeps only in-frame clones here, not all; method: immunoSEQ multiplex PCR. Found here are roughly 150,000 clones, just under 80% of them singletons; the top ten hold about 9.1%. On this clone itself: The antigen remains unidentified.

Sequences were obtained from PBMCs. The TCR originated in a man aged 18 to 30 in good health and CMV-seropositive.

The CDR3 region is CASSQEPQGWKTQYF. The CDR3 region has the DNA TGTGCCAGCAGCCAAGAGCCCCAGGGCTGGAAGACCCAGTACTTC. The chain links TRBV14 to TRBJ2-5; the D gene is possibly TRBD1 (5 bases). The CDR3 loop spans 15 amino acids. CDR1 is SGHDN and CDR2 is FVKESK in the germline V gene. V lost 0 bases and J 6 bases, leaving 14 bases between the germline ends.